This TCR beta chain appears in the sequencing data of a study of blood T cell repertoires in COVID-19. In the study overall: The samples span acute and convalescent COVID-19 from the United States, Italy and Spain. The analysed material was cDNA or gDNA that came from T cells, B-cell-depleted T cells, or PBMCs.

Participant-given clinical history determined each cohort assignment. Symptom resolution, clearance, or two negative PCRs marked donors in Cohort 3 as recovered. Data came from immunoSEQ multiplex PCR; TCRdb stores just in-frame clones and leaves some out. In the table there are 150,000 to 200,000 clones, approximately 89% of which are singletons. Germline CDR1 is SGHVS and CDR2 is FQNEAQ. The CDR3 loop spans 15 amino acids. V lost 5 bases, J lost 2 bases, and 5 bases stayed unmatched. The sample taken for sequencing was PBMCs or T cells enriched from blood (not recorded which). The clonotype originates from a woman between 18 and 30 years old who had recovered from COVID-19. This chain links TRBV7-8 with TRBJ2-3; TRBD2 matches 9 bases. CDR3 loop: CASSPGLAITDTQYF. Here the CDR3 DNA reads TGTGCCAGCAGCCCCGGACTAGCGATCACAGATACGCAGTATTTT.